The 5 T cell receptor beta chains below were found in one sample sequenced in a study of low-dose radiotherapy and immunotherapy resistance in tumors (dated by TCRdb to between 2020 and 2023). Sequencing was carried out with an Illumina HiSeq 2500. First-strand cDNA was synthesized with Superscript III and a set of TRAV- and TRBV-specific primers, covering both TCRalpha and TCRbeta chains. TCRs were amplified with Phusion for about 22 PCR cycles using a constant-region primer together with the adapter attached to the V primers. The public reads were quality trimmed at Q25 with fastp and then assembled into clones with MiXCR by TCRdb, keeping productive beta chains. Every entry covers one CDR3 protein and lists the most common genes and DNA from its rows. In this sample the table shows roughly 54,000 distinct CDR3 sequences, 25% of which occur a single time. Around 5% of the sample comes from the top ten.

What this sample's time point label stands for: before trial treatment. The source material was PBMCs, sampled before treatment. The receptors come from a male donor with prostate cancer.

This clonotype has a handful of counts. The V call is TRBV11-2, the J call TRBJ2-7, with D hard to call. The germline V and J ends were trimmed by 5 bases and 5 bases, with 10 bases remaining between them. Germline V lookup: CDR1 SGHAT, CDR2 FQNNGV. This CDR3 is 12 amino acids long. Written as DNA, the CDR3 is TGTGCCAGCAGCGTCCAGGTCCACGAGCAGTACTTC. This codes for CASSVQVHEQYF.

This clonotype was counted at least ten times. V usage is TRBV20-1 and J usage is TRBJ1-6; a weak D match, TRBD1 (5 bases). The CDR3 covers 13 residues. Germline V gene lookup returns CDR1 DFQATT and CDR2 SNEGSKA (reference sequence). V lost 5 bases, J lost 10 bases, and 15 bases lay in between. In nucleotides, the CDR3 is TGCAGTGCTCAGGGCGGCGGGGTATCACCCCTCCACTTT. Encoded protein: CSAQGGGVSPLHF.

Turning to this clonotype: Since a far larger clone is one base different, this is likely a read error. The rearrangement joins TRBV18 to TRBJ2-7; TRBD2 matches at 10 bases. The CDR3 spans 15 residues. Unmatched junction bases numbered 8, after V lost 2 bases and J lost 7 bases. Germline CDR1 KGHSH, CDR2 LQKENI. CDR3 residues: CASSPSAGGYNEQYF. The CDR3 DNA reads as TGTGCCAGCTCACCATCAGCGGGAGGGTACAATGAGCAGTACTTC.

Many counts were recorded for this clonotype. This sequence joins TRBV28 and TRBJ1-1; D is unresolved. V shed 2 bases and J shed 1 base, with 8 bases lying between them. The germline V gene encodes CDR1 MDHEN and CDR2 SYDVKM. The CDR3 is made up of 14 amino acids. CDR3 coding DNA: TGTGCCAGCAGTTTAACCGGCAGGAACACTGAAGCTTTCTTT. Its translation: CASSLTGRNTEAFF.

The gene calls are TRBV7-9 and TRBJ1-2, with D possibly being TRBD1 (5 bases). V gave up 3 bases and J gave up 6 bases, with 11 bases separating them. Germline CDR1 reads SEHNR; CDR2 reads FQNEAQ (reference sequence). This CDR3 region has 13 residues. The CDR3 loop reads CASSFGGDDGYTF. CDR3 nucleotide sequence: TGTGCCAGCAGCTTCGGGGGGGACGATGGCTACACCTTC.